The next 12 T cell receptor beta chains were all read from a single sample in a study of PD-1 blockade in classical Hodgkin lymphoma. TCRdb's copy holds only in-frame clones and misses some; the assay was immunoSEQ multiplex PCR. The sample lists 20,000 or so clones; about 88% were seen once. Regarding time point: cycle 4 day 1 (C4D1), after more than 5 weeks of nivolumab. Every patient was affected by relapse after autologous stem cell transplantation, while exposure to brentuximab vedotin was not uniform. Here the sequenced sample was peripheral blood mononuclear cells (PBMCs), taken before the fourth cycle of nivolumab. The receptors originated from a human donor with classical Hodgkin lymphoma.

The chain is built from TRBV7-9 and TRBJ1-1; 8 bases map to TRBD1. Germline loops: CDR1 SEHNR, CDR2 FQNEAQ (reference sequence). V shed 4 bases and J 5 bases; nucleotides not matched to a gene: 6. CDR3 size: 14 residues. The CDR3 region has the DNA TGTGCCAGCAGCTCTACAGGGGGAGGAACTGAAGCTTTCTTT. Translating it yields CASSSTGGGTEAFF.

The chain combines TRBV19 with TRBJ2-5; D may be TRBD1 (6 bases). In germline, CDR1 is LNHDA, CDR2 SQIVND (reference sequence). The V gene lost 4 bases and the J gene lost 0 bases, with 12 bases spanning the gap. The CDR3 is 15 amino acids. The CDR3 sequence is CASSTTGTHQETQYF. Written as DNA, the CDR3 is TGTGCCAGTAGTACAACCGGGACACACCAAGAGACCCAGTACTTC.

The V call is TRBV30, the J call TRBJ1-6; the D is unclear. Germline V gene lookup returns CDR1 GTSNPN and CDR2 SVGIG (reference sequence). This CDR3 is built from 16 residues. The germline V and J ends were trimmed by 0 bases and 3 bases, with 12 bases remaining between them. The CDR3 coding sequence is TGTGCCTGGAGTGTTTGGGGAGGTCGCTATAATTCACCCCTCCACTTT. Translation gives CAWSVWGGRYNSPLHF.

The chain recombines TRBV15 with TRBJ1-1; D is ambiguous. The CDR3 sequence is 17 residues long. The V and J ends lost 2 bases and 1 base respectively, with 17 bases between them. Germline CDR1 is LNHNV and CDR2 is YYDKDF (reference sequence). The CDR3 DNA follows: TGTGCCACCAGCAGACTCCCCTCGAGGCGGGAGAACACTGAAGCTTTCTTT. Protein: CATSRLPSRRENTEAFF.

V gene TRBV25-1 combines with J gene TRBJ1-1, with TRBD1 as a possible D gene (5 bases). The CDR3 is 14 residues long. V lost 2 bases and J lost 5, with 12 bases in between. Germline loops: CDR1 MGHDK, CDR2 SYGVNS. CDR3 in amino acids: CASSETAGGTEAFF. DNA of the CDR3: TGTGCCAGCAGTGAAACTGCTGGGGGGACTGAAGCTTTCTTT. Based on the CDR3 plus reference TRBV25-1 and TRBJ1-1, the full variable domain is EADIYQTPRYLVIGTGKKITLECSQTMGHDKMYWYQQDPGMELHLIHYSYGVNSTEKGDLSSESTVSRIRTEHFPLTLESARPSHTSQYLCASSETAGGTEAFFGQGTRLTVV.

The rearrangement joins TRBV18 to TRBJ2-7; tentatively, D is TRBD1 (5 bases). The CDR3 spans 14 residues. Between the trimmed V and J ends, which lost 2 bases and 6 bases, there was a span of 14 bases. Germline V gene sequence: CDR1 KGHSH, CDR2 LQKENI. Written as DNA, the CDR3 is TGTGCCAGCTCACCATTCGCAGGGCCCACCGAGCAGTACTTC. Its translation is CASSPFAGPTEQYF.

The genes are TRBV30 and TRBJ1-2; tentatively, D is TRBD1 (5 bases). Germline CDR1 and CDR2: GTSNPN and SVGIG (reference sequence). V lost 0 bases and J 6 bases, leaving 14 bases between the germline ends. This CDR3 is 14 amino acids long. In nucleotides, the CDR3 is TGTGCCTGGAGTGTAGACGGCAGGGTTCATGGCTACACCTTC. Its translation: CAWSVDGRVHGYTF.

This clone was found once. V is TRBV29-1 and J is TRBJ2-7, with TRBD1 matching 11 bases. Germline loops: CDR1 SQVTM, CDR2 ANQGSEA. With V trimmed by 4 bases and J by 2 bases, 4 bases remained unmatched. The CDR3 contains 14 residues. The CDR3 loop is CSVGRTGGAYEQYF. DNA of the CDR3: TGCAGCGTTGGGCGGACAGGGGGCGCCTACGAGCAGTACTTC.

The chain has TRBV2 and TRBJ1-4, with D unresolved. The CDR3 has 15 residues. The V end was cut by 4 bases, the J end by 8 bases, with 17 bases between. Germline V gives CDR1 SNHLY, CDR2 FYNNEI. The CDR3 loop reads CASSVVGLRLEKLFF. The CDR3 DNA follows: TGTGCCAGCAGTGTGGTGGGCCTCCGACTGGAAAAACTGTTTTTT.

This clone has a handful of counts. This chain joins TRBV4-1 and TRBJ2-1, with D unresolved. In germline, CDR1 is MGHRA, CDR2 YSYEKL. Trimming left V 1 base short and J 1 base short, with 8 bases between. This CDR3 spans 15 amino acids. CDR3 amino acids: CASSQGAGSYNEQFF. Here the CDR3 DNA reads TGCGCCAGCAGCCAAGGGGCAGGATCCTACAATGAGCAGTTCTTC.

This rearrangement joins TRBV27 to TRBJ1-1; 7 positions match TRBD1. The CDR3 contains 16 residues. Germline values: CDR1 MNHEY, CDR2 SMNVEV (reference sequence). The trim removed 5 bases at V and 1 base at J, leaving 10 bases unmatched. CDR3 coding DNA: TGTGCCAGCAGTGCCCATCGGACAGGAAAGAACACTGAAGCTTTCTTT. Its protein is CASSAHRTGKNTEAFF.

CDR3 sequence reads: CASSFTGPNQPQHF. The CDR3 nucleotides read TGTGCCAGCAGTTTCACAGGGCCCAATCAGCCCCAGCATTTT. The chain employs TRBV6-6 and TRBJ1-5; D may be TRBD1 (6 bases). The CDR3 is 14 amino acids. Trimming took 4 bases from V and 3 from J, leaving 10 bases between them. Germline assignment: CDR1 MNHNY and CDR2 SVGAGI (reference sequence).